The 11 T cell receptor beta chains reported below all come from one sample, sequenced in a study. TCRdb passed the 5' RACE reads through MiXCR, listing each CDR3 protein once. Here the sample spans some 44,000 distinct CDR3 sequences, roughly 30% being singletons. Sequencing used tumor-infiltrating memory CD4+ T cells sorted from the breast tumor. Subset in this sample: memory CD4+ T cells, CD4+CD45RO+CD25-. These receptors were obtained from a female donor with breast cancer.

The chain combines TRBV12-3 or TRBV12-4 with TRBJ1-2; TRBD1 might be the D (5 bases). V was cut by 5 bases and J by 4 bases, with 17 bases left in between. This CDR3 comprises 15 residues. CDR3 sequence: CASSQGTDPIYGYTF. CDR3 in DNA: TGTGCCAGCAGTCAAGGGACGGACCCAATCTATGGCTACACCTTC.

There are a few counts of this clonotype. This chain joins TRBV9 and TRBJ1-6, with a weak D call TRBD1 (5 bases). This CDR3 has 15 amino acids. The V end lost 4 bases, the J end lost 10 bases, and 18 bases lay between the germline ends. CDR1 SGDLS and CDR2 YYNGEE come from the germline V gene. In DNA form, the CDR3 reads TGTGCCAGCAGCCCCGAGAAGGGGTTCCTCTCACCCCTCCACTTT. Protein sequence: CASSPEKGFLSPLHF.

In its sample, this clonotype was seen once. The CDR3 does not close with the conserved phenylalanine or tryptophan, likely indicating a read error. J is TRBJ1-1 and V is TRBV4-1; unclear D gene. CDR1 is MGHRA, CDR2 YSYEKL, per germline. The CDR3 extends over 14 amino acids. The CDR3 sequence: CANSQDAGNTEAFL. CDR3 sequence (DNA): TGCGCCAACAGCCAAGATGCGGGGAACACTGAAGCTTTCTTA.

The genes are TRBV20-1 and TRBJ2-7, with D unclear. V was trimmed by 4 bases and J by 5 bases, leaving 12 bases between them. This CDR3 spans 12 amino acids. From germline, CDR1 is DFQATT and CDR2 SNEGSKA (reference sequence). CDR3 loop: CSATPERDEQYF. CDR3 sequence (DNA): TGCAGTGCTACCCCAGAGCGCGACGAGCAGTACTTC.

Worth noting for this clonotype: This is likely a read error, given that the CDR3 carries no conserved phenylalanine or tryptophan at its end. The chain combines TRBV29-1 with TRBJ2-1, with D possibly TRBD2 on 5 matching bases. The V gene's germline CDR1 is SQVTM and CDR2 ANQGSEA. V lost 4 bases to trimming and J lost 6 bases, with 13 bases between them. This CDR3 is built from 13 residues. CDR3 sequence: CSVGGKVRNEQFV. The CDR3 DNA sequence: TGCAGCGTTGGAGGGAAAGTCCGCAATGAGCAGTTCGTC.

For this clonotype: Being one base from a much bigger clone, this may be a read error. V and J are TRBV6-5 and TRBJ2-7, with D perhaps TRBD1 (6 bases). CDR1 MNHEY and CDR2 SVGAGI come from the germline V gene. This CDR3 has 16 amino acids. The CDR3 is CASSYSMIRGSYELYF. CDR3 DNA: TGTGCCAGCAGTTACTCGATGATCAGGGGCTCCTACGAGCTGTACTTC.

The chain links TRBV30 to TRBJ2-7, with D unresolved. Deletions cut 4 bases from V and 3 bases from J, with 16 bases between. Per germline, CDR1 GTSNPN and CDR2 SVGIG (reference sequence). The length of the CDR3 is 14 residues. The CDR3 is CAWNSGVGFYEQYF. In DNA, the CDR3 is TGTGCCTGGAACTCTGGGGTGGGCTTCTACGAGCAGTACTTC.

The chain carries TRBV28 and TRBJ2-1; TRBD2 matches at 8 bases. CDR3 length: 14 residues. V was clipped by 3 bases and J by 7 bases; unmatched bases: 5. In germline, CDR1 is MDHEN, CDR2 SYDVKM. The CDR3 sequence: CASSFRGGLNEQFF. Written as DNA, the CDR3 is TGTGCCAGCAGTTTTCGGGGGGGCCTGAATGAGCAGTTCTTC.

A remark on this clonotype: This may be a read error: a much more frequent sequence differs by one nucleotide. The genes are TRBV5-1 and TRBJ2-5; possibly TRBD1 or TRBD2 for D (5 bases each). The CDR3 has 14 residues. Germline CDR1 and CDR2: SGHRS and YFSETQ. The DNA for the CDR3 is TGCACCAGCAGCTTAGGGACGGAACAAGAGACCCAGTACTTC. This codes for CTSSLGTEQETQYF. Full variable domain (missing parts from reference TRBV5-1 and TRBJ2-5): KAGVTQTPRYLIKTRGQQVTLSCSPISGHRSVSWYQQTPGQGLQFLFEYFSETQRNKGNFPGRFSGRQFSNSRSEMNVSTLELGDSALYLCTSSLGTEQETQYFGPGTRLLVL.

The J gene is TRBJ2-1, the V gene TRBV7-6; TRBD2 matches 8 bases. The germline V gene has CDR1 SGHVS and CDR2 FNYEAQ. The CDR3 runs 15 residues. V lost 0 bases and J lost 9; bases outside the gene matches: 7. The CDR3 region is CASSLAGTSIFEQFF. DNA for the CDR3: TGTGCCAGCAGCTTAGCAGGGACTAGTATATTTGAGCAGTTCTTC.

The chain has TRBV7-2 and TRBJ1-5, with 7 bases matching TRBD1. This CDR3 is built from 15 residues. Unmatched junction bases numbered 7, after V lost 6 bases and J lost 2 bases. Germline CDR1 reads SGHTA; CDR2 reads FQGNSA. The CDR3 loop is CASRLRGNGNQPQHF. CDR3 nucleotide sequence: TGTGCCAGCAGACTCAGGGGGAATGGCAATCAGCCCCAGCATTTT.